Below, 20 T cell receptor beta chains from the same sample are listed, as sequenced in a study of long-term antiretroviral therapy in people with HIV. Investigators performed immunoSEQ version v3.0 at survey level. The data were produced by immunoSEQ multiplex PCR, yet TCRdb's version contains in-frame clones alone and is incomplete. In the table there are tens of thousands of clones, 79% of which are singletons. The starting material was unsorted PBMCs, obtained 4.1 years after starting antiretroviral therapy. The receptors come from a woman in her thirties or forties with HIV.

The V gene is TRBV5-6, the J gene TRBJ2-6; no firm D call. The germline V gene has CDR1 SGHDT and CDR2 YYEEEE. This CDR3 has 18 amino acids. V lost 0 bases and J 0 bases, leaving 13 bases between the germline ends. The CDR3 DNA is TGTGCCAGCAGCTTGGGAGGCGGCGGACCCTCTGGGGCCAACGTCCTGACTTTC. Its translation is CASSLGGGGPSGANVLTF.

The chain has TRBV6-5 and TRBJ1-1; 8 bases are shared with TRBD1. Trimming removed 6 bases from V and 10 bases from J; junction bases left unmatched: 13. This CDR3 comprises 14 residues. The V gene's germline CDR1 is MNHEY and CDR2 SVGAGI. The CDR3 reads CASRADGQGGRAFF. CDR3 nucleotide sequence: TGTGCCAGCAGGGCCGATGGACAGGGCGGTCGAGCTTTCTTT.

The V and J genes are TRBV2 and TRBJ2-3; 7 positions match TRBD2. The CDR3 consists of 15 residues. Unmatched junction bases numbered 8, after V lost 6 bases and J lost 2 bases. In germline, CDR1 is SNHLY, CDR2 FYNNEI. The CDR3 sequence: CASRRAGNPTDTQYF. In DNA, the CDR3 is TGTGCCAGCAGGAGAGCGGGAAACCCCACAGATACGCAGTATTTT.

J is TRBJ2-5 and V is TRBV5-1; possibly TRBD2 for D (6 bases). This CDR3 spans 14 amino acids. Between the trimmed V and J ends, which lost 0 bases and 4 bases, there was a span of 10 bases. The germline gives CDR1 SGHRS, CDR2 YFSETQ. DNA of the CDR3: TGCGCCAGCAGCTTGGGACTAGGAGGAGAGACCCAGTACTTC. It specifies CASSLGLGGETQYF.

A word on this clone: One end of the junction does not line up with germline, which may come from a read error. This rearrangement joins TRBV10-2 to TRBJ1-1; no definite D call. Per germline, CDR1 WSHSY and CDR2 SAAADI. The CDR3 spans 11 residues. In DNA form, the CDR3 reads TGCGCCAGCGGTGAAAACACTGAAGCTTTCTTT. Amino acids: CASGENTEAFF.

J is TRBJ2-1 and V is TRBV30, with D uncertain. CDR1 is GTSNPN and CDR2 is SVGIG in the germline V gene (reference sequence). The CDR3 is 12 residues long. Trimming removed 1 base at V and 6 bases at J, with 7 bases between. CDR3 bases: TGTGCCTGGAGTGCCTTAAGCAATGAGCAGTTCTTC. This gives the protein CAWSALSNEQFF.

The chain joins TRBV15 to TRBJ2-7; no clear D gene. The CDR3 totals 13 residues. CDR1 is LNHNV, CDR2 YYDKDF, per germline (reference sequence). V was shortened by 1 base and J by 4 bases, with 8 bases between the two germline ends. CDR3 in DNA: TGTGCCACCAGCAGAGTATTGGGGTACGAGCAGTACTTC. Encoded protein: CATSRVLGYEQYF. The complete variable domain, with remaining parts taken from reference TRBV15 and TRBJ2-7, reads DAMVIQNPRYQVTQFGKPVTLSCSQTLNHNVMYWYQQKSSQAPKLLFHYYDKDFNNEADTPDNFQSRRPNTSFCFLDIRSPGLGDTAMYLCATSRVLGYEQYFGPGTRLTVT.

The gene calls are TRBV9 and TRBJ1-2, with D possibly matching TRBD1 (5 bases). The CDR3 covers 16 residues. The V gene lost 4 bases and the J gene lost 3 bases, with 19 bases spanning the gap. CDR1 and CDR2 from the germline V gene are SGDLS and YYNGEE. CDR3 sequence reads: CASSSRHLTDYYGYTF. The CDR3, as DNA: TGTGCCAGCAGCTCCCGACACCTGACAGATTACTATGGCTACACCTTC.

The chain employs TRBV5-4 and TRBJ2-7, with 8 bases matching TRBD1. The V gene's germline CDR1 is SGHNT and CDR2 YYREEE (reference sequence). V lost 1 base, J lost 4 bases, and 4 bases stayed unmatched. The CDR3 has 14 residues. In nucleotides, the CDR3 is TGTGCCAGCAGCTTGCCTGGACAGGGTTACGAGCAGTACTTC. Protein sequence: CASSLPGQGYEQYF.

V gene TRBV19 combines with J gene TRBJ2-1, with a possible D match to TRBD2 (5 bases). The V end lost 0 bases, the J end lost 0 bases, and 12 bases lay between the germline ends. CDR1 is LNHDA, CDR2 SQIVND, per germline (reference sequence). The CDR3 extends over 17 amino acids. As DNA, the CDR3 is TGTGCCAGTAGTATAGACGGTATTACTAGCTCCTACAATGAGCAGTTCTTC. Its protein product is CASSIDGITSSYNEQFF.

The rearrangement uses TRBV29-1 and TRBJ1-1; weak D call: TRBD1 (6 bases). V shed 6 bases and J shed 6 bases, with 14 bases lying between them. The CDR3 covers 12 residues. The germline gives CDR1 SQVTM, CDR2 ANQGSEA. The CDR3 bases are TGCAGCGTCCGACAGGAATTACCTGAAGCTTTCTTT. Translating gives CSVRQELPEAFF.

The chain employs TRBV4-3 and TRBJ1-4, with 8 bases fitting TRBD1. The CDR3 has 19 residues. The junction had 13 bases not matched to a gene; V was cut back by 0 bases and J by 4 bases. Germline V gene data show CDR1 as LGHNA and CDR2 as YSLEER. The CDR3 loop reads CASSQDYPLAGGGNEKLFF. The DNA for the CDR3 is TGCGCCAGCAGCCAAGATTATCCCCTTGCAGGGGGCGGTAATGAAAAACTGTTTTTT.

The chain employs TRBV5-4 and TRBJ2-5; perhaps TRBD2 as D (6 bases). V was trimmed by 8 bases and J by 2 bases, leaving 10 bases between them. The CDR3 contains 12 residues. Germline assignment: CDR1 SGHNT and CDR2 YYREEE (reference sequence). CDR3 sequence reads: CASGTLQETQYF. CDR3 nucleotides: TGTGCCAGTGGGACTTTACAAGAGACCCAGTACTTC.

This clone appeared a few times. This sequence joins TRBV5-1 and TRBJ2-1, with 8 bases that match TRBD2. Germline values: CDR1 SGHRS, CDR2 YFSETQ. V was clipped by 2 bases and J by 9 bases; unmatched bases: 10. This CDR3 is built from 15 residues. The CDR3 DNA sequence: TGCGCCAGCAGCTTCGGAAACGGGGGGGTGAGTGAGCAGTTCTTC. Its translation is CASSFGNGGVSEQFF.

This clone appeared a few times. The V gene is TRBV5-1, the J gene TRBJ2-1; 11 nucleotides match TRBD2. Trimming took 4 bases from V and 12 from J; bases not matched to a gene: 12. The V gene's germline CDR1 is SGHRS and CDR2 YFSETQ. The CDR3 spans 15 residues. The CDR3 protein is CASSIASGGHSGQFF. CDR3 nucleotides: TGCGCCAGCAGCATAGCTAGCGGGGGGCACTCTGGGCAGTTCTTC.

This chain connects TRBV5-1 to TRBJ2-7; D is perhaps TRBD1 or TRBD2 (6 bases each). Per the germline V gene, CDR1 is SGHRS and CDR2 is YFSETQ. The CDR3 loop spans 14 amino acids. V lost 2 bases to trimming and J lost 0 bases, with 9 bases between them. DNA for the CDR3: TGCGCCAGCAGCTTAGGGGGGAACTCCTACGAGCAGTACTTC. Translation gives CASSLGGNSYEQYF.

This clone has only a few counts. The rearrangement uses TRBV4-2 and TRBJ1-2, with a possible D match to TRBD1 (6 bases). CDR3 length: 16 amino acids. Germline V gene sequence: CDR1 LGHNA, CDR2 YNFKEQ. The ends were cut back, 5 bases at V and 5 bases at J, with 21 bases in the middle. The CDR3 spells CASSGRDTTLGYGYTF. The CDR3 DNA reads as TGTGCCAGCAGCGGCCGGGACACTACATTGGGGTATGGCTACACCTTC.

This sequence joins TRBV10-2 and TRBJ2-7; possibly TRBD1 for D (5 bases). The germline V gene encodes CDR1 WSHSY and CDR2 SAAADI. This CDR3 has 13 amino acids. Trimming cost V 5 bases and J 2 bases, with 10 bases left between them. This chain's CDR3 is CASSTGTAYEQYF. The CDR3 region has the DNA TGCGCCAGCAGTACAGGAACTGCCTACGAGCAGTACTTC.

This CDR3 is CASSPWTGGDHEQYF. DNA of the CDR3: TGTGCCAGCAGCCCATGGACAGGGGGTGACCACGAGCAGTACTTC. This rearrangement joins TRBV7-8 to TRBJ2-7, with 10 bases matching TRBD1. Germline lookup yields CDR1 SGHVS and CDR2 FQNEAQ. V shed 5 bases and J 5 bases; nucleotides not matched to a gene: 9. This CDR3 region has 15 residues.

There are a few counts of this clone. The gene calls are TRBV6-5 and TRBJ1-5; D gene ambiguous. Per the germline V gene, CDR1 is MNHEY and CDR2 is SVGAGI. The V end lost 0 bases, the J end lost 7 bases, and 13 bases lay between the germline ends. This CDR3 is 15 amino acids long. CDR3 in DNA: TGTGCCAGCAGTTACTCGCTGCGTATAGGCCAGCCCCAGCATTTT. Translating it yields CASSYSLRIGQPQHF.